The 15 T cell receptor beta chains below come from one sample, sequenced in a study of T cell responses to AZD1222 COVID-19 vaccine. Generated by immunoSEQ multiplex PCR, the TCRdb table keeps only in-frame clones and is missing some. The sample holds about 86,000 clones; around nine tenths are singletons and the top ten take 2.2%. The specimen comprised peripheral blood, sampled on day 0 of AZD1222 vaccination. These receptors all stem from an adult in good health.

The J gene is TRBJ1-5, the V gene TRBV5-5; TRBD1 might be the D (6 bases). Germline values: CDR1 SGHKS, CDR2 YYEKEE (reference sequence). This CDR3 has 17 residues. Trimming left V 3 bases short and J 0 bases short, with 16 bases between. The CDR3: CASSSSGTTYSNQPQHF. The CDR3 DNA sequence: TGTGCCAGCAGCTCCTCCGGGACAACTTATAGCAATCAGCCCCAGCATTTT.

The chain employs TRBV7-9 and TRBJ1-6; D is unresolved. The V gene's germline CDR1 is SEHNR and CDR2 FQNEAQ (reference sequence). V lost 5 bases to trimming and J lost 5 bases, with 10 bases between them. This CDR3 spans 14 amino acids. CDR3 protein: CASSHGPDNSPLHF. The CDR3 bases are TGTGCCAGCAGCCACGGACCTGATAATTCACCCCTCCACTTT.

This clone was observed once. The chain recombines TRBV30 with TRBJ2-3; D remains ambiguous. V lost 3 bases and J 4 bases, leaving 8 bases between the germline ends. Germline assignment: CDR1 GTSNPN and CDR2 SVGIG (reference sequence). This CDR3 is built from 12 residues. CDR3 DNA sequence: TGTGCCTGGAGCCCCCAGTCAGATACGCAGTATTTT. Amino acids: CAWSPQSDTQYF.

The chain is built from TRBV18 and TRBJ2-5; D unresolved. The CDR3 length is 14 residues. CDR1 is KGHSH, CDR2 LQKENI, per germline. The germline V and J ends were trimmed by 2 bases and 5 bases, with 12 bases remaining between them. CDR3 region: CASSPGVLHETQYF. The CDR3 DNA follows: TGTGCCAGCTCACCAGGGGTTTTGCACGAGACCCAGTACTTC.

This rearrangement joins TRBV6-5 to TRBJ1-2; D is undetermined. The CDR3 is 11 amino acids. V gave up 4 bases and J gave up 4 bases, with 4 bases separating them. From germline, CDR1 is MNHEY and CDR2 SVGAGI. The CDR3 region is CASSSFYGYTF. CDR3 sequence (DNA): TGTGCCAGCAGTTCTTTCTATGGCTACACCTTC.

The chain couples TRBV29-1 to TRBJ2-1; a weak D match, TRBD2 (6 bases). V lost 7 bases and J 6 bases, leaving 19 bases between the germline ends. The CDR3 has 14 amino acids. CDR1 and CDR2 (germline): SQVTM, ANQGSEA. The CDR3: CSALASAKGNEQFF. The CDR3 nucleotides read TGCAGCGCCCTGGCTAGCGCAAAGGGCAATGAGCAGTTCTTC.

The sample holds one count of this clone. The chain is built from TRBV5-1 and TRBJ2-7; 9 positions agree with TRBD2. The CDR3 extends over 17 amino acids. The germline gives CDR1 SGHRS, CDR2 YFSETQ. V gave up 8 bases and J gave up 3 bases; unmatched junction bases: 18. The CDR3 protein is CARTPGLIAGVGYEQYF. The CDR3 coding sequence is TGCGCCAGGACGCCGGGGCTTATAGCGGGAGTTGGCTACGAGCAGTACTTC.

CDR3 DNA: TGTGCCAGCAGTCTTAGAGGGGTAAACAATGAGCAGTTCTTC. This gives the protein CASSLRGVNNEQFF. The gene calls are TRBV6-2 or TRBV6-3 and TRBJ2-1, with D possibly called TRBD1 or TRBD2 (5 bases each). CDR3 length: 14 amino acids. V gave up 5 bases and J gave up 5 bases, with 13 bases separating them. The germline V gene encodes CDR1 MNHEY and CDR2 SVGEGT.

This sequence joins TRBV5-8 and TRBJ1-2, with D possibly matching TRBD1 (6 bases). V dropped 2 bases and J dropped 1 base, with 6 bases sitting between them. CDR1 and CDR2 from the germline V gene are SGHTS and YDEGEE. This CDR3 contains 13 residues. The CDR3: CASSLQGNYGYTF. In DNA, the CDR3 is TGTGCCAGCAGCTTACAGGGTAACTATGGCTACACCTTC.

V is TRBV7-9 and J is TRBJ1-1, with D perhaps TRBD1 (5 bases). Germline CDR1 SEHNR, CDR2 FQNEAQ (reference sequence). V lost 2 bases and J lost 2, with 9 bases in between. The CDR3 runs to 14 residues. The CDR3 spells CASSLRQSNTEAFF. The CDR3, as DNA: TGTGCCAGCAGCTTAAGACAGAGTAACACTGAAGCTTTCTTT.

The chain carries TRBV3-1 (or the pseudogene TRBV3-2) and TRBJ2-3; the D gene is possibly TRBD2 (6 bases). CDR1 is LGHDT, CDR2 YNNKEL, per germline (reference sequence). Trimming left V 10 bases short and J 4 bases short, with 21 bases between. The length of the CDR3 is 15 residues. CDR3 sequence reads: CATQAMAGMSDTQYF. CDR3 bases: TGTGCCACCCAGGCGATGGCGGGAATGTCAGATACGCAGTATTTT.

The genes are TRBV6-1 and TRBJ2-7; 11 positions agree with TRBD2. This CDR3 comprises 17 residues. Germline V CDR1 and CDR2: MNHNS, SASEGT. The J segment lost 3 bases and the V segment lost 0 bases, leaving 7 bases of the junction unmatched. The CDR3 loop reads CASSEARGLAGGYEQYF. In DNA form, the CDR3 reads TGTGCCAGCAGTGAAGCCAGGGGTCTAGCGGGGGGCTACGAGCAGTACTTC.

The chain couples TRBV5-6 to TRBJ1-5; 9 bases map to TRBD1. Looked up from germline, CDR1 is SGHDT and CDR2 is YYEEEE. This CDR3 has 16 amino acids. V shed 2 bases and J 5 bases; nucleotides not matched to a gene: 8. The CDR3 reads CASSLNGDRDYQPQHF. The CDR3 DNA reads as TGTGCCAGCAGCTTAAACGGGGACAGGGATTATCAGCCCCAGCATTTT.

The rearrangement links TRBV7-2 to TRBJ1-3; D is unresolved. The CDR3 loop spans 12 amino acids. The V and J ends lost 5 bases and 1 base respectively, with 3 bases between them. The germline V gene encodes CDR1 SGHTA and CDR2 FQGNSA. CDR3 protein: CASSISGNTIYF. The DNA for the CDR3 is TGTGCCAGCAGCATATCTGGAAACACCATATATTTT.

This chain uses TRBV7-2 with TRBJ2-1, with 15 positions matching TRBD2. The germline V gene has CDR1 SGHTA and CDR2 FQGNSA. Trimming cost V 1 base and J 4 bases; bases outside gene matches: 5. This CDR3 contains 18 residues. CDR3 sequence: CASSLEGTSGRFYNEQFF. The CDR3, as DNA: TGTGCCAGCAGCTTAGAAGGGACTAGCGGGAGGTTTTACAATGAGCAGTTCTTC.